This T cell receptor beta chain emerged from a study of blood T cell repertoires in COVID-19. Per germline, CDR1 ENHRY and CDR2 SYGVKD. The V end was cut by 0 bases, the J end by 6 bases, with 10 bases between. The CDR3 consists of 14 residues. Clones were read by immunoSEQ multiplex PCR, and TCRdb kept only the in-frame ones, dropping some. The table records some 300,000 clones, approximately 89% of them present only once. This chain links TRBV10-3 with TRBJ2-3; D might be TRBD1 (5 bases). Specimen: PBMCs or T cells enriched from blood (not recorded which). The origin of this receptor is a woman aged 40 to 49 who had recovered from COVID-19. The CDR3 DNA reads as TGTGCCATCAGTGAGTCGTTAGGGGATGATACGCAGTATTTT. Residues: CAISESLGDDTQYF.